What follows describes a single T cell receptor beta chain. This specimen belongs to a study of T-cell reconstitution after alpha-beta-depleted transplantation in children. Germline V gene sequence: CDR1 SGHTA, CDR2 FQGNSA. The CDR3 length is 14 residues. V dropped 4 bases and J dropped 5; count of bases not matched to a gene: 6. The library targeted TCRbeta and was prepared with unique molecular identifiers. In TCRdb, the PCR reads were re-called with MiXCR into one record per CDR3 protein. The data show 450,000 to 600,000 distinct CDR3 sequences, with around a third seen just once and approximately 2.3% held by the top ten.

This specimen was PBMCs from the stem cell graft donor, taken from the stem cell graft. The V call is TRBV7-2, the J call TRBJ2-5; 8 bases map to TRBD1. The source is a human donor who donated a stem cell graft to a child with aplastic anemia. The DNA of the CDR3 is TGTGCCAGCAGCTCGCAAGACAGGGGTGAGACCCAGTACTTC. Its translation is CASSSQDRGETQYF.